This note documents a single TCR beta chain sequence. Its target antigen remains unknown. No base qualities exist here, and no much larger clone lies one base off it. These data come from a study of control samples from healthy donors and cancer patients (TCRdb year 2020). Library preparation employed the immunoSEQ multiplex PCR assay. TCRdb holds this immuneACCESS table with in-frame rearrangements only. Some clones are missing; in checked studies, unresolved V genes explain under half, and the rest has no known cause. This sample comprises approximately 79,000 clones, around nine tenths of them detected only once. 5.5% to 7.5% of the sample is held by the ten biggest clonotypes. According to the germline V gene (reference sequence), CDR1 reads SEHNR and CDR2 reads FQNEAQ. The CDR3, cysteine through phenylalanine, is 16 amino acids long. Only the CDR3 DNA is retained, 48 bases long and in frame from the first base. Trimming removed 6 bases from V and 2 bases from J; the gene matches leave 11 bases unexplained.

The V and J segments used are TRBV7-9 and TRBJ2-7; 9 junctional bases match TRBD1. The sequence derives from a man aged 45-60 years in good health. Sequenced input: blood. The nucleotide sequence is TGTGCCAGCAGTCCTAGCCCGGGACAGGGACCCTACGAGCAGTACTTC. Translation gives CASSPSPGQGPYEQYF.